What follows describes a single TCR beta chain. Its specificity is unknown. Ophthalmopathy cases scored 3 or more on the Clinical Activity Score and 4 or more on NOSPECS grade, with duration below 3 months. Fresh peripheral blood, 10 ml, was the source of the PBMCs. J gave up 6 bases and V 3 bases, and 7 bases lay outside the gene matches. There are 16 residues in the CDR3. Germline CDR1 reads SEHNR; CDR2 reads FQNEAQ (reference sequence). The sample originates from a study of T cells in Graves' hyperthyroidism and ophthalmopathy. Across the study: Upon initial diagnosis and before any treatment, peripheral blood was collected. Notes on the study in general: Using 13 V-J features, a model discriminated ophthalmopathy from stable hyperthyroidism.

The CDR3 regions of TCR beta were amplified from RNA transcripts. The TCR CDR3 first-round RT-PCR relied on the HTBI primer set. TCRdb itself ran the multiplex PCR reads through MiXCR, one entry per CDR3 protein. The table lists over 500,000 distinct CDR3 sequences, over 15% of them singletons, with 15% to 20% in the top ten. This sequence was found in a woman in her late teens or twenties with Graves' ophthalmopathy. The sequencing input was blood. V gene TRBV7-9 combines with J gene TRBJ2-1, with 11 bases matching TRBD2. CDR3 nucleotide sequence: TGTGCCAGCAGCTTTGACCGACTAGCGGGAATCAATGAGCAGTTCTTC. Translation: CASSFDRLAGINEQFF. The full variable domain, rest sourced from reference TRBV7-9 and TRBJ2-1, is DTGVSQNPRHKITKRGQNVTFRCDPISEHNRLYWYRQTLGQGPEFLTYFQNEAQLEKSRLLSDRFSAERPKGSFSTLEIQRTEQGDSAMYLCASSFDRLAGINEQFFGPGTRLTVL.